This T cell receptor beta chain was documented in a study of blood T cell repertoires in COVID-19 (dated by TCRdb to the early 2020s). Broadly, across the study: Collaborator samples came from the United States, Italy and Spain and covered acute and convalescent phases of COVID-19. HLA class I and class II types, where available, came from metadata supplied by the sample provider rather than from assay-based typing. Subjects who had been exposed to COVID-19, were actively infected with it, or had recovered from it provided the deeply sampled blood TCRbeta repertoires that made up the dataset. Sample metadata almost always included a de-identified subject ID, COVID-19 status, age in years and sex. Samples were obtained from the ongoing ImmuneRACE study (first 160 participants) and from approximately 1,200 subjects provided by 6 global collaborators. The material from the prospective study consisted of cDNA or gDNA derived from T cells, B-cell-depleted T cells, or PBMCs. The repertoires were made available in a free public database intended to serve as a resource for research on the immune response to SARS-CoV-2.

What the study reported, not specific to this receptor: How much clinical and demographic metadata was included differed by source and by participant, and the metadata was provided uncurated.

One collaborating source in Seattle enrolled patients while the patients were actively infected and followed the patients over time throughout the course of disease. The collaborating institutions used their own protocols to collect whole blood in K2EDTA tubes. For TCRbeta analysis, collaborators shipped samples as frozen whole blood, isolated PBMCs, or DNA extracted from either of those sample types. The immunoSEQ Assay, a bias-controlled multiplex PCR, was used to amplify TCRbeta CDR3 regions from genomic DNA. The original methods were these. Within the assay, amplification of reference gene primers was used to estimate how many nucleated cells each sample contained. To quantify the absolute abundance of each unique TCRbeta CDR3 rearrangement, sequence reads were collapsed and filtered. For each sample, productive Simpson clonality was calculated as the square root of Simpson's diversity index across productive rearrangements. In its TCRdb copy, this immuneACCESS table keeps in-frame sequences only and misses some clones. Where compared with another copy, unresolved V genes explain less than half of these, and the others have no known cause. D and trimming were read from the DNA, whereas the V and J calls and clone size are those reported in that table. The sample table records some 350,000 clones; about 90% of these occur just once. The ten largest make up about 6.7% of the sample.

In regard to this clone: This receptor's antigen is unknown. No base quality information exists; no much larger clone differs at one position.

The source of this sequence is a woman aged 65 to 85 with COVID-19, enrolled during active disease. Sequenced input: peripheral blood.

Read as DNA, the sequence is TGTGCCAGCAAAAGTAGCGGGGGGGCCCCCGATACGCAGTATTTT. The translation is CASKSSGGAPDTQYF. The rearrangement combines TRBV2 with TRBJ2-3, with 11 bases aligning to TRBD2. Including cysteine and phenylalanine, the CDR3 has 15 amino acids. Only the CDR3 part of the read is kept: 45 bases, read in frame from the first base. Trimming takes 7 bases off V and 6 bases off J; junction bases not matched to a gene: 9. The germline V gene supplies CDR1 SNHLY and CDR2 FYNNEI.